This paragraph covers one T cell receptor (beta chain) sequence. Its target is not known. The sample is drawn from a study of neoadjuvant anti-PD-1 for oral cavity cancer. The study, taken as a whole, reports: Expansion of preexisting intratumoral clones was suggested to aid response.

Survey sequencing of tumors mostly used 4.5 to 6 ug DNA, two replicates. TCRdb keeps only in-frame clones here, not all; method: immunoSEQ multiplex PCR. This table holds some 6,600 clones, roughly 46% found once. Trimming shortened V by 2 bases and J by 5 bases, and 10 bases separated the two germline ends. Germline loops: CDR1 SGHDT, CDR2 YYEEEE. The CDR3 has 13 amino acids. The sequence was collected from a person between 40 and 85 years old with oral cavity squamous cell carcinoma. The sequenced sample was tumor tissue, obtained before nivolumab (anti-PD-1) treatment. The chain joins TRBV5-6 to TRBJ2-5; D is ambiguous. The CDR3: CASSFNFAETQYF. The CDR3 DNA sequence: TGTGCCAGCAGCTTCAACTTTGCCGAGACCCAGTACTTC.